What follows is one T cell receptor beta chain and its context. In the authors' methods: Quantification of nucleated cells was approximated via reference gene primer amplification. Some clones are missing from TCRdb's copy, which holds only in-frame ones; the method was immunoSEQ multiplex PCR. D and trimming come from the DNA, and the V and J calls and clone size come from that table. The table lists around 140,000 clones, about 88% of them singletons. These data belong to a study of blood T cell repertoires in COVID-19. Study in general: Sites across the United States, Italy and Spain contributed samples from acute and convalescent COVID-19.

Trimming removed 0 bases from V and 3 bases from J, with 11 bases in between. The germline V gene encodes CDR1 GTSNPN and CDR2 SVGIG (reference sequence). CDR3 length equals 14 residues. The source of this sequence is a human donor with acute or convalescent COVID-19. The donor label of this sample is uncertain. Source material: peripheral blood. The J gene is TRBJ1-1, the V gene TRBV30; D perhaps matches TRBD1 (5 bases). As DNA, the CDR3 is TGTGCCTGGAGTGTGACAGATGGGGACACTGAAGCTTTCTTT. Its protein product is CAWSVTDGDTEAFF.